This record concerns one T cell receptor (beta chain) sequence. As yet, its antigen is unknown. Combining a sample-barcoded 5' primer with a J-beta primer mix, a second PCR ran for roughly 6 to 12 cycles. Each cDNA molecule, via a template-switch adaptor with 12 random nucleotides, was tagged. TCRdb re-called the 5' RACE reads through MiXCR, storing one row per CDR3 protein. In the table there are hundreds of thousands of distinct CDR3 sequences, 58% of which are singletons. This entry belongs to a study of blood T cells in healthy people across ages. Study-level points and caveats: In long-lived donors, naive CD4+ cell counts and diversity exceeded those of aged donors.

V was trimmed by 0 bases and J by 4 bases, leaving 11 bases between them. The CDR3 has 15 amino acids. Germline loops: CDR1 SGHTA, CDR2 FQGNSA. The TCR sequence derives from a young man in good health. The chain combines TRBV7-2 with TRBJ2-3; D remains ambiguous. The source material was blood. The CDR3 coding sequence is TGTGCCAGCAGCTTAGCGGTGAGAGGCCCAGATACGCAGTATTTT. Protein: CASSLAVRGPDTQYF.